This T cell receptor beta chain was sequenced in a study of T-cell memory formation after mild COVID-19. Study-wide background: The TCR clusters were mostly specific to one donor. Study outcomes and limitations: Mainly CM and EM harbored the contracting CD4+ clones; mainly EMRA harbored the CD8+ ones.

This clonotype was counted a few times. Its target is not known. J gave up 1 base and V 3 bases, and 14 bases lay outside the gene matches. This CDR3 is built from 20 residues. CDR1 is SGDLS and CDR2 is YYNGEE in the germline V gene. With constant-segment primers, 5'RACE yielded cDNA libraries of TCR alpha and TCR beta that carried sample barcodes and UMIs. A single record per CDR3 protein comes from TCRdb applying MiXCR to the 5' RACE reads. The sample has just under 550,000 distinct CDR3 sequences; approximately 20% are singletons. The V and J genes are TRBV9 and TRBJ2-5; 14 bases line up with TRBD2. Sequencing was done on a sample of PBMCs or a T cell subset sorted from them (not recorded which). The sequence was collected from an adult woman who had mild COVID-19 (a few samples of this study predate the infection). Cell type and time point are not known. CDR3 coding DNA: TGTGCCAGCAGCGCCCGGACTAGCGGGAGGAATACTCACAGCCAAGAGACCCAGTACTTC. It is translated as CASSARTSGRNTHSQETQYF.